Here is one T cell receptor (beta chain) with its context. The same CDR3 also results from other DNA sequences found in this sample. This sample is part of a study of control samples from healthy donors and cancer patients. Trimming stripped 1 base from V and 5 bases from J, with 8 bases between. Germline CDR1 is MGHRA and CDR2 is YSYEKL. This CDR3 is 13 amino acids long. The data were produced by immunoSEQ multiplex PCR, yet TCRdb's version contains in-frame clones alone and is incomplete. The sample carries around 70,000 clones, 94% recorded once. The sequence was obtained from a woman aged 25 to 39 in good health. This chain joins TRBV4-1 and TRBJ1-1, with D possibly being TRBD1 (5 bases). The source material was blood. DNA for the CDR3: TGCGCCAGCAGCCAAGGAGGGGTGACTGAAGCTTTCTTT. As protein: CASSQGGVTEAFF.